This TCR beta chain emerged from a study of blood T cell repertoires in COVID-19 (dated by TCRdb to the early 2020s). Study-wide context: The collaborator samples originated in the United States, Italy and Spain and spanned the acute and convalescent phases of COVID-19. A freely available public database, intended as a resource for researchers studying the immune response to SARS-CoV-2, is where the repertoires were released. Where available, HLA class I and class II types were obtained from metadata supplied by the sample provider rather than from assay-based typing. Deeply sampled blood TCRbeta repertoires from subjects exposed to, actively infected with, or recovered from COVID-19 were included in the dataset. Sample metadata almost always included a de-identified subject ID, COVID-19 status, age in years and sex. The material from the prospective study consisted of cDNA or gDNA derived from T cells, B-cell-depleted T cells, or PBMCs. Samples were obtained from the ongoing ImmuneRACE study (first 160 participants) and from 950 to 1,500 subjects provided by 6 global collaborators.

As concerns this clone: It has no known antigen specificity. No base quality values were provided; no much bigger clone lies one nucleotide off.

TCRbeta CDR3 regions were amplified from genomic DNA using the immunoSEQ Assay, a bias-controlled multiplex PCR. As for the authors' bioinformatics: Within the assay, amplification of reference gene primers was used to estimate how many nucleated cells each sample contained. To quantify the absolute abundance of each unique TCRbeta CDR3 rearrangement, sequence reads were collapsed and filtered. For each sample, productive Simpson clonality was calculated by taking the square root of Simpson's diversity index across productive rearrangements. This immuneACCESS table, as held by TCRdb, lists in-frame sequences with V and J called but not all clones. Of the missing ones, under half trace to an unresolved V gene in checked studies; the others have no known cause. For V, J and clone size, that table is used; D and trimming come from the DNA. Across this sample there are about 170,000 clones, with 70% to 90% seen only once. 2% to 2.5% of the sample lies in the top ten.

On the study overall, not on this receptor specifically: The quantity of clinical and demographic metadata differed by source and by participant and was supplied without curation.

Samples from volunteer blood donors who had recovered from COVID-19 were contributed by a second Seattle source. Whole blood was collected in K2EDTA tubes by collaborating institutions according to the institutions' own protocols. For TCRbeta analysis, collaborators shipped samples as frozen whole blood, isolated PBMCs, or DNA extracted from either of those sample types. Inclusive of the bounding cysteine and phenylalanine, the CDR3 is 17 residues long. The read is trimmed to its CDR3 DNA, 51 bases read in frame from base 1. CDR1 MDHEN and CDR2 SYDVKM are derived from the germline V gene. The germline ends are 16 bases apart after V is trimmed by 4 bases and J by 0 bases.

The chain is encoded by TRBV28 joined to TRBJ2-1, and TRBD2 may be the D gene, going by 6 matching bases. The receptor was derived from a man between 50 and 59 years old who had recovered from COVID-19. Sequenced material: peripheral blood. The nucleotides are TGTGCCAGCAGTTCCGCGGGAACGGCAGCCTCCTACAATGAGCAGTTCTTC. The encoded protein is CASSSAGTAASYNEQFF.